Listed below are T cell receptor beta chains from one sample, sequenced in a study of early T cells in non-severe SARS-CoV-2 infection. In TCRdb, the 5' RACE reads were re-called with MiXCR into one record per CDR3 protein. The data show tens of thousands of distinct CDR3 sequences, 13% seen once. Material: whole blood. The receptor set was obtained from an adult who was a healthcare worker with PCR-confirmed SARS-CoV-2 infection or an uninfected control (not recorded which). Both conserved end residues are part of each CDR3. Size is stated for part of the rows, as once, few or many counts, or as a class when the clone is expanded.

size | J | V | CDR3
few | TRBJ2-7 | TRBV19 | CASSIASIGRLGDEQYF
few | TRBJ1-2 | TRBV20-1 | CSVSYNYGYTF
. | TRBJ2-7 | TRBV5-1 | CASSSGTGASEQYF
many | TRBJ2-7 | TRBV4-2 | CASSQGVLAGAFNYEQYF
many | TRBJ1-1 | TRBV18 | CASSPTQGNTEAFF
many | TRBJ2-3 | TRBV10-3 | CAISESALGVDVTQYF
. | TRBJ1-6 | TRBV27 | CATSEFNSPLHF
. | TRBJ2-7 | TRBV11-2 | CASSPGLAGGPNEQYF
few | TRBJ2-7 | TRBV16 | CASSQRGHEQYF
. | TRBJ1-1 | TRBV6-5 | CASSRSTKPWNDAEAFF
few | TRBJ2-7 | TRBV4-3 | CASSQVPGSTYEQYF
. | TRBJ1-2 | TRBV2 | CASGSLYGYTF
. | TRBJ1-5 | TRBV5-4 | CASSLEDPGLNQPQHF
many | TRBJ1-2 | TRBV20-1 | CSARSGEESYTF
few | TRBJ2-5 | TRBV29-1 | CSVDRGDQETQYF
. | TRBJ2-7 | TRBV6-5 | CASSSSVAGSYEQYF
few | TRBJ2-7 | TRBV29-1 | CSVEVSYEQYF
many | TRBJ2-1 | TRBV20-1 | CSARDRVDSYNEQFF
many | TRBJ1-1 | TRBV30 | CAWNRAGTEAFF
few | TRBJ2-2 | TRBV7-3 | CASSLGRGTGELFF
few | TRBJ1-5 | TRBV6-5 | CASSPHRDQPQHF
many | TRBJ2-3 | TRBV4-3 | CASSHRTSGGRDTQYF